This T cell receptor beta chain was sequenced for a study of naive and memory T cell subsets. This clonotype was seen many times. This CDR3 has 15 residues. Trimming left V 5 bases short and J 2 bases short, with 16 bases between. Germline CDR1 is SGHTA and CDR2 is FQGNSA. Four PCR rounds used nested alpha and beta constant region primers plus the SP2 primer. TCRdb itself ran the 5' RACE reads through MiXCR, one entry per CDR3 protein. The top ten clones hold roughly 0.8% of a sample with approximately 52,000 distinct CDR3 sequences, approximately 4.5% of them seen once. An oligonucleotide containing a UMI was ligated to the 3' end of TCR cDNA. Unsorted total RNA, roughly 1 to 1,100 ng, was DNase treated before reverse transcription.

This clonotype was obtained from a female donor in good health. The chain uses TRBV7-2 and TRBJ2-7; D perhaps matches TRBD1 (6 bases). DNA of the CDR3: TGTGCCAGCAGCCCCCAAATTGGGACAACCTACGAGCAGTACTTC. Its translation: CASSPQIGTTYEQYF.